The next 28 T cell receptor beta chains were all read from a single sample in a study of cytomegalovirus exposure and HLA in healthy donors. The PCR had 60 Vbeta and 13 Jbeta primers. Sequencing used immunoSEQ multiplex PCR; TCRdb keeps in-frame clones, though not all of them. This sample has 110,000 or so clones, with about 76% found just once. Specimen: PBMCs. The source is a man aged 40-49 years in good health and CMV-seronegative.

The rearrangement uses TRBV7-6 and TRBJ2-5; possibly TRBD1 for D (8 bases). The length of the CDR3 is 16 residues. The germline V and J ends were trimmed by 2 bases and 4 bases, with 17 bases remaining between them. The V gene's germline CDR1 is SGHVS and CDR2 FNYEAQ. The CDR3 nucleotides are TGTGCCAGCAGCTTACCCCCGACAGGGGAGGGAGAGACCCAGTACTTC. Translated, it gives CASSLPPTGEGETQYF.

The chain carries TRBV10-3 and TRBJ1-5, with 7 nucleotides matching TRBD1. The CDR3 has 14 residues. CDR1 is ENHRY, CDR2 SYGVKD, per germline. The V segment lost 8 bases and the J segment 1 base; nucleotides outside the gene matches: 5. The CDR3 nucleotides read TGTGCCATCGCTGTGACAGGGAGCAATCAGCCCCAGCATTTT. It is translated as CAIAVTGSNQPQHF.

V usage is TRBV7-9 and J usage is TRBJ1-2, with unresolved D. CDR3 length: 14 residues. Deletions cut 3 bases from V and 3 bases from J, with 11 bases between. Germline assignment: CDR1 SEHNR and CDR2 FQNEAQ (reference sequence). The CDR3 is CASSFLGEYYGYTF. The CDR3 coding sequence is TGTGCCAGCAGCTTCCTCGGGGAGTACTATGGCTACACCTTC.

The rearrangement links TRBV5-8 to TRBJ2-7, with a weak D call TRBD1 (5 bases). The germline V gene has CDR1 SGHTS and CDR2 YDEGEE. The V end lost 0 bases, the J end lost 12 bases, and 16 bases lay between the germline ends. This CDR3 spans 13 amino acids. CDR3 in DNA: TGTGCCAGCAGCTTGGAACAGGACGGTGAGAGGTACTTC. Amino acid sequence: CASSLEQDGERYF.

V and J are TRBV19 and TRBJ1-6; D unresolved. The germline V gene has CDR1 LNHDA and CDR2 SQIVND (reference sequence). CDR3 length equals 15 residues. V shed 6 bases and J shed 0 bases, with 9 bases lying between them. The CDR3 sequence is CASSAESSYNSPLHF. CDR3 DNA sequence: TGTGCCAGTAGCGCGGAGAGCTCCTATAATTCACCCCTCCACTTT.

The DNA for the CDR3 is TGCAGCGCTACGAACACCGGGGAGCTGTTTTTT. It specifies CSATNTGELFF. This chain links TRBV29-1 with TRBJ2-2, with unresolved D. The CDR3 is 11 amino acids. Germline V gene lookup returns CDR1 SQVTM and CDR2 ANQGSEA. The V gene lost 7 bases and the J gene lost 0 bases, with 3 bases spanning the gap.

This chain connects TRBV6-5 to TRBJ1-5, with a tentative D call TRBD1 (5 bases). This CDR3 region has 14 residues. V lost 2 bases, J lost 5 bases, and 10 bases lay in between. Germline CDR1 and CDR2: MNHEY and SVGAGI. The CDR3 sequence: CASSYGAYYQPQHF. Written as DNA, the CDR3 is TGTGCCAGCAGTTACGGGGCATACTATCAGCCCCAGCATTTT.

The chain joins TRBV27 to TRBJ1-5, with D perhaps TRBD1 (5 bases). In germline, CDR1 is MNHEY, CDR2 SMNVEV (reference sequence). V was clipped by 5 bases and J by 2 bases, with 16 bases between them. The CDR3 length is 16 residues. CDR3 amino acids: CASSRDAGGGNQPQHF. The CDR3 DNA follows: TGTGCCAGCAGTCGAGATGCGGGGGGAGGCAATCAGCCCCAGCATTTT.

This chain connects TRBV19 to TRBJ1-2, with 12 bases matching TRBD1. Germline loops: CDR1 LNHDA, CDR2 SQIVND (reference sequence). Germline trimming cut 2 bases from V and 5 bases from J; bases unmatched to any gene: 3. This CDR3 has 15 residues. CDR3 bases: TGTGCCAGTAGTATACCGGGACAGGGGGCTTATGGCTACACCTTC. Translated: CASSIPGQGAYGYTF. Together with reference TRBV19 and TRBJ1-2, the CDR3 gives the full variable domain: DGGITQSPKYLFRKEGQNVTLSCEQNLNHDAMYWYRQDPGQGLRLIYYSQIVNDFQKGDIAEGYSVSREKKESFPLTVTSAQKNPTAFYLCASSIPGQGAYGYTFGSGTRLTVV.

The V and J genes are TRBV4-2 and TRBJ2-1; TRBD2 aligns across 12 bases. The CDR3 has 15 residues. J was trimmed by 4 bases and V by 4 bases; bases with no gene match: 2. The germline V gene has CDR1 LGHNA and CDR2 YNFKEQ. The CDR3 protein is CASSLGLAGYNEQFF. Written as DNA, the CDR3 is TGTGCCAGCAGCCTCGGACTAGCGGGGTACAATGAGCAGTTCTTC.

As regards this clone: In the same sample, other DNA sequences code for this CDR3. This chain connects TRBV9 to TRBJ2-3, with a possible D match to TRBD2 (5 bases). CDR1 is SGDLS and CDR2 is YYNGEE in the germline V gene. Trimming shortened V by 0 bases and J by 2 bases, and 7 bases separated the two germline ends. The CDR3 has 14 amino acids. The CDR3 bases are TGTGCCAGCAGCGTAGCGGGAAACACAGATACGCAGTATTTT. Translation: CASSVAGNTDTQYF.

A note on this clone: The sample carries other DNA sequences with the same CDR3. V usage is TRBV6-5 and J usage is TRBJ1-5; D is perhaps TRBD1 (6 bases). Germline-derived CDR1 and CDR2 are MNHEY and SVGAGI. The V end lost 4 bases, the J end lost 0 bases, and 7 bases lay between the germline ends. This CDR3 contains 14 residues. DNA of the CDR3: TGTGCCAGCAGTTTGGACAGTAGCAATCAGCCCCAGCATTTT. Translating it yields CASSLDSSNQPQHF.

The CDR3: CASSPQAGDTDTQYF. The CDR3 coding sequence is TGTGCCAGCAGCCCCCAGGCGGGGGACACAGATACGCAGTATTTT. V is TRBV7-2 and J is TRBJ2-3, with 7 bases lining up with TRBD2. Germline trimming cut 5 bases from V and 2 bases from J; bases unmatched to any gene: 7. This CDR3 is 15 amino acids long. Germline V lookup: CDR1 SGHTA, CDR2 FQGNSA.

This clone was seen a single time. In the same sample, other DNA sequences code for this CDR3. V is TRBV6-5 and J is TRBJ1-2; D unresolved. The CDR3 totals 14 residues. Germline values: CDR1 MNHEY, CDR2 SVGAGI. Trimming pared 6 bases from V and 1 base from J, leaving 12 bases between. CDR3 sequence reads: CASRPTELNYGYTF. The CDR3 DNA sequence: TGTGCCAGCAGACCGACTGAACTTAACTATGGCTACACCTTC.

This chain connects TRBV27 to TRBJ2-2; D might be TRBD1 (5 bases). Trimming cost V 2 bases and J 4 bases, with 11 bases left between them. Germline CDR1 is MNHEY and CDR2 is SMNVEV (reference sequence). The CDR3 has 15 residues. The CDR3 bases are TGTGCCAGCAGTTTAACCAGGGCGAGCACCGGGGAGCTGTTTTTT. This encodes CASSLTRASTGELFF.

This clone was detected only once. The chain recombines TRBV10-2 with TRBJ2-7, with 12 bases identical to TRBD2. This CDR3 comprises 15 residues. Losses at the gene ends were 8 bases for V and 0 bases for J; bases not matched to a gene: 5. Germline V gene data show CDR1 as WSHSY and CDR2 as SAAADI. The CDR3 loop is CASFRLAGDSYEQYF. CDR3 sequence (DNA): TGCGCCAGCTTTAGACTAGCGGGGGACTCCTACGAGCAGTACTTC.

The genes are TRBV13 and TRBJ2-3, with 15 bases identical to TRBD2. Germline V gene sequence: CDR1 PRHDT, CDR2 FYEKMQ (reference sequence). This CDR3 comprises 18 residues. The J segment lost 2 bases and the V segment lost 5 bases, leaving 8 bases of the junction unmatched. CDR3 residues: CASSPRTSGGVFTDTQYF. The DNA for the CDR3 is TGTGCCAGCAGCCCCCGGACTAGCGGGGGGGTCTTCACAGATACGCAGTATTTT.

This chain connects TRBV2 to TRBJ2-5, with TRBD2 matching 7 bases. Germline V lookup: CDR1 SNHLY, CDR2 FYNNEI. V was clipped by 4 bases and J by 5 bases; unmatched bases: 4. CDR3 length: 13 amino acids. Here the CDR3 reads CASSARGGETQYF. CDR3 DNA: TGTGCCAGCAGTGCACGGGGAGGGGAGACCCAGTACTTC.

This clone was observed a single time. The chain is built from TRBV13 and TRBJ2-1; D perhaps matches TRBD2 (6 bases). CDR1 is PRHDT and CDR2 is FYEKMQ in the germline V gene (reference sequence). Trimming stripped 5 bases from V and 2 bases from J, with 16 bases between. The CDR3 contains 16 residues. The CDR3 DNA reads TGTGCCAGCAGCATGAAGGGACTCCCACCCTACAATGAGCAGTTCTTC. Its translation: CASSMKGLPPYNEQFF. The variable domain in full, completed from reference TRBV13 and TRBJ2-1, reads AAGVIQSPRHLIKEKRETATLKCYPIPRHDTVYWYQQGPGQDPQFLISFYEKMQSDKGSIPDRFSAQQFSDYHSELNMSSLELGDSALYFCASSMKGLPPYNEQFFGPGTRLTVL.

CDR3 nucleotides: TGTGCCAGCAGCTTTGAGTACCGGGGGGAGTCCTACGAGCAGTACTTC. Translation gives CASSFEYRGESYEQYF. The chain couples TRBV12-1 to TRBJ2-7; TRBD2, the D gene given by the table, was not confirmed from the DNA. TRBV12-1 is listed as a pseudogene. The CDR3 totals 16 residues.

A single count supports this clone. This sequence joins TRBV5-1 and TRBJ2-7, with 7 bases lining up with TRBD1. V lost 0 bases, J lost 2 bases, and 5 bases stayed unmatched. This CDR3 is 15 amino acids long. Germline V lookup: CDR1 SGHRS, CDR2 YFSETQ. The CDR3 region has the DNA TGCGCCAGCAGCTTGGGGGGGACAGCGACCTACGAGCAGTACTTC. It is translated as CASSLGGTATYEQYF. The whole variable domain, filled in from reference TRBV5-1 and TRBJ2-7, reads KAGVTQTPRYLIKTRGQQVTLSCSPISGHRSVSWYQQTPGQGLQFLFEYFSETQRNKGNFPGRFSGRQFSNSRSEMNVSTLELGDSALYLCASSLGGTATYEQYFGPGTRLTVT.

The CDR3 region is CASSYQGYLNTEAFF. In nucleotides, the CDR3 is TGTGCCAGCAGTTATCAGGGGTATTTGAACACTGAAGCTTTCTTT. V and J are TRBV6-5 and TRBJ1-1; possibly TRBD1 for D (6 bases). Germline loops: CDR1 MNHEY, CDR2 SVGAGI. The CDR3 has 15 amino acids. V was cut by 3 bases and J by 0 bases, with 11 bases left in between.

The gene calls are TRBV6-1 and TRBJ2-3; 10 nucleotides agree with TRBD1. Germline V CDR1 and CDR2: MNHNS, SASEGT. This CDR3 is 14 amino acids long. V lost 8 bases, J lost 3 bases, and 5 bases stayed unmatched. This CDR3 is CASFWDRGTDTQYF. The CDR3 nucleotides are TGTGCCAGCTTTTGGGACAGGGGAACAGATACGCAGTATTTT.

In this sample, this clone turned up a few times. The chain uses TRBV2 and TRBJ1-5; 9 bases are a match to TRBD1. The trim removed 6 bases at V and 5 bases at J, leaving 5 bases unmatched. The CDR3 sequence is 14 residues long. Germline V gene data show CDR1 as SNHLY and CDR2 as FYNNEI. The CDR3 nucleotides read TGTGCCAGCAGGCGACAGGGGGATCATCAGCCCCAGCATTTT. This translates into CASRRQGDHQPQHF.

This chain links TRBV7-3 with TRBJ2-7, with 14 bases that match TRBD2. Trimming cost V 4 bases and J 7 bases; bases outside gene matches: 6. CDR3 length: 15 amino acids. The germline V gene encodes CDR1 SGHTA and CDR2 FQGTGA. The chain's CDR3 is CASSSTSGGAGEQYF. As DNA, the CDR3 is TGTGCCAGCAGCTCGACTAGCGGGGGGGCCGGGGAGCAGTACTTC.

The CDR3 coding sequence is TGTGCCAGCAGTCTCTCTCCGGGACAGAACTACGAGCAGTACTTC. It encodes CASSLSPGQNYEQYF. The V gene is TRBV7-8, the J gene TRBJ2-7; 7 bases agree with TRBD1. Losses at the gene ends were 6 bases for V and 3 bases for J; bases not matched to a gene: 11. This CDR3 contains 15 residues. Germline CDR1 is SGHVS and CDR2 is FQNEAQ.

The genes are TRBV29-1 and TRBJ2-3; TRBD1 is a possible D gene (6 bases). The CDR3 has 14 residues. V lost 0 bases and J 0 bases, leaving 7 bases between the germline ends. Germline V lookup: CDR1 SQVTM, CDR2 ANQGSEA. The DNA of the CDR3 is TGCAGCGTTGAAGAACAGGGTAGCACAGATACGCAGTATTTT. This sequence encodes CSVEEQGSTDTQYF.

This clone was observed once. This chain links TRBV5-1 with TRBJ1-1, with a possible D match to TRBD1 (5 bases). The V gene's germline CDR1 is SGHRS and CDR2 YFSETQ. This CDR3 is built from 14 residues. V shed 4 bases and J shed 3 bases, with 13 bases lying between them. Here the CDR3 DNA reads TGCGCCAGCAGCCGGGGGGGGAGAGACACTGAAGCTTTCTTT. Translating gives CASSRGGRDTEAFF.